The source of this T cell receptor beta chain is a study of T cell repertoires in cytomegalovirus infection. Study-wide context: Newly reported HLA-C-restricted and thoroughly characterized HLA-B-restricted CMV epitopes were employed. Carrying CMV and the relevant HLA type showed in public TCR beta signatures.

As for this clonotype: What it binds is not known.

Germline values: CDR1 LNHDA, CDR2 SQIVND (reference sequence). CDR3 length: 14 amino acids. V was pared by 5 bases and J by 6 bases, with 6 bases of the junction left unmatched. TCRdb called the reads again in MiXCR, with one record for every CDR3 protein. The sample consists of about 310,000 distinct CDR3 sequences, just under 25% of them appearing once. The study's findings and limits: Across the ex vivo response, the dominant clonotypes were HLA-C-restricted CMV-specific TCR beta clonotypes.

The TCR comes from a human donor in good health (CMV status not recorded). Some clones in this sample may be carry-over from other donors' samples. The sequences come from cultured PBMCs, collected from culture after CMV antigen stimulation. This chain links TRBV19 with TRBJ1-1; TRBD1 agrees at 10 bases. CDR3 loop: CASSDRGRLAEAFF. CDR3 sequence (DNA): TGTGCCAGTAGTGACAGGGGGCGCTTGGCTGAAGCTTTCTTT. The full variable domain, with the rest looked up from reference TRBV19 and TRBJ1-1, is DGGITQSPKYLFRKEGQNVTLSCEQNLNHDAMYWYRQDPGQGLRLIYYSQIVNDFQKGDIAEGYSVSREKKESFPLTVTSAQKNPTAFYLCASSDRGRLAEAFFGQGTRLTVV.